A selection of T cell receptor beta chains follows, all from one sample in a study of blood T cell repertoires in COVID-19. The assay was immunoSEQ multiplex PCR, and TCRdb's table has in-frame clones only and misses some. The data contain 88,000 or so clones, around 89% of them singletons. Sequenced input: PBMCs or T cells enriched from blood (not recorded which). The source is a woman in her forties or fifties with acute COVID-19. The CDR3 runs from the conserved cysteine through the conserved F or W. The order of the fields is V gene, CDR3 length, D gene, clone size, J gene, CDR3 DNA, CDR3 protein. A D gene is named only where the DNA matches it firmly. Size values are once, few and many counts, or a class for expanded clones, and some rows have none.

>TRBV7-2|13|-|-|TRBJ1-1
TGTGCCAGCACCCTAACGGGGGTTACTGAAGCTTTCTTT
CASTLTGVTEAFF
>TRBV28|16|TRBD2|-|TRBJ2-3
TGTGCCAGCAGTTTCGTAGCGGGAGGAGAGGTAGATACGCAGTATTTT
CASSFVAGGEVDTQYF
>TRBV18|16|TRBD1|-|TRBJ2-2
TGTGCCAGCTCACCACCGGGGACAGGGGGTACCGGGGAGCTGTTTTTT
CASSPPGTGGTGELFF
>TRBV11-3|14|TRBD1|-|TRBJ2-1
TGTGCCAGCAGCCTCGAGACAGGGAATTATGAGCAGTTCTTC
CASSLETGNYEQFF
>TRBV19|16|-|once|TRBJ2-1
TGTGCCAGTTCTCGACAAATTTCCTCTAACTACAATGAGCAGTTCTTC
CASSRQISSNYNEQFF
>TRBV2|14|-|-|TRBJ2-7
TGTGCCAGCAGTGAGCCAGGGGTGGGCTACGAGCAGTACTTC
CASSEPGVGYEQYF
>TRBV7-8|16|-|-|TRBJ2-5
TGTGCCAGCAGCCCGGGTAGTAGCCCAACCCAAGAGACCCAGTACTTC
CASSPGSSPTQETQYF
>TRBV3-1/TRBV3-2|13|-|-|TRBJ2-7
TGTGCCAGCAGCCAAGGTCGGGACTACGAGCAGTACTTC
CASSQGRDYEQYF
>TRBV19|16|TRBD2|-|TRBJ2-5
TGTGCCAGTAGTATAGATCATCCTAGCGGGAGTGAGACCCAGTACTTC
CASSIDHPSGSETQYF
>TRBV19|12|-|-|TRBJ2-1
TGTGCCAGTAGTAAAGAACTAAATGAGCAGTTCTTC
CASSKELNEQFF
>TRBV14|19|-|-|TRBJ1-1
TGTGCCAGCAGCCAAGATCTTCCCCAGTCGGGACACCTCAACACTGAAGCTTTCTTT
CASSQDLPQSGHLNTEAFF
>TRBV11-2|18|-|once|TRBJ1-2
TGTGCCAGCAGCTTAGTTGGGGCGGCAAGACGGGCTAACTATGGCTACACCTTC
CASSLVGAARRANYGYTF
>TRBV6-5|14|-|-|TRBJ1-2
TGTGCCAGCAGTTTACGACAGGAGAGCTATGGCTACACCTTC
CASSLRQESYGYTF
>TRBV18|16|TRBD2|-|TRBJ2-3
TGTGCCAGCTCACTTTTAGCGGGCGTCGGTACAGATACGCAGTATTTT
CASSLLAGVGTDTQYF
>TRBV4-1|15|-|-|TRBJ1-6
TGCGCCAGCAGCCACGACAGTACCACGAATTCACCCCTCCACTTT
CASSHDSTTNSPLHF
>TRBV2|15|-|-|TRBJ2-1
TGTGCCAGCAGTGAGGATGGACTATACCACAATGAGCAGTTCTTC
CASSEDGLYHNEQFF